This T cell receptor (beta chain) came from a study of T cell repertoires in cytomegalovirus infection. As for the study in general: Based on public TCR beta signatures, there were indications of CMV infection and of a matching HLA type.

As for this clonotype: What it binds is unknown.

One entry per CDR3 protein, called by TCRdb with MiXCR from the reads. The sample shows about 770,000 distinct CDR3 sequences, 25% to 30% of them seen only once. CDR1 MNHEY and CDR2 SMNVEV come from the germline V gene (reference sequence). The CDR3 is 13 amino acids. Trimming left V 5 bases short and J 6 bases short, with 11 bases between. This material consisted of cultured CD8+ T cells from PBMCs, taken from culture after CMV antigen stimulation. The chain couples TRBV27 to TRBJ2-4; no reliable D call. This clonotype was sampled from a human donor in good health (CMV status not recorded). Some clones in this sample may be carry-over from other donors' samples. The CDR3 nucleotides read TGTGCCAGCAGTCTGGGCAGCTTAAACATTCAGTACTTC. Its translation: CASSLGSLNIQYF.